The 17 T cell receptor beta chains below come from one sample, sequenced in a study of T cells in Graves' hyperthyroidism and ophthalmopathy. Amplification of TCR beta CDR3 regions was performed using RNA transcripts as template. HTBI primers were employed in a first-round RT-PCR of the TCR CDR3. TCRdb re-called the multiplex PCR reads with MiXCR, one entry per CDR3 protein. The repertoire has 500,000 to 600,000 distinct CDR3 sequences, around 45% of them found once; the top ten carry about 8.3%. The sample was peripheral blood or thyroid tissue (not recorded which). These receptor sequences come from a woman in her late teens or twenties with Graves' hyperthyroidism.

The chain uses TRBV30 and TRBJ2-5, with 12 positions matching TRBD2. The closer fit of TRBJ2-7 to the DNA end suggests the J call may be wrong. The CDR3 totals 18 residues. From germline, CDR1 is GTSNPN and CDR2 SVGIG (reference sequence). This CDR3 is CAWSSDTGLAGYIGEQYF. CDR3 nucleotide sequence: TGTGCCTGGAGTAGTGATACCGGACTAGCGGGATATATCGGCGAGCAGTACTTC.

This clonotype was counted at least ten times. The chain recombines TRBV2 with TRBJ1-6; 9 bases align to TRBD1. CDR1 is SNHLY, CDR2 FYNNEI, per germline. The CDR3 contains 13 residues. The trim removed 6 bases at V and 11 bases at J, leaving 5 bases unmatched. The CDR3 DNA sequence: TGTGCCAGCAGGGGGACAGGGATCACACCCCTCCACTTT. The encoded protein is CASRGTGITPLHF.

This clonotype has more than one count but fewer than ten. Mismatch with germline at one junction end may stem from a read error. The chain is built from TRBV10-3 and TRBJ2-5; D remains ambiguous. The CDR3 runs to 14 residues. Per the germline V gene, CDR1 is ENHRY and CDR2 is SYGVKD. CDR3 nucleotides: TGTGCCAGCAGTTACATCCGGAGACAAGAGACCCAGTACTTC. This encodes CASSYIRRQETQYF.

The chain is built from TRBV20-1 and TRBJ1-2; D remains unclear. Trimming removed 4 bases from V and 1 base from J, with 10 bases in between. Germline V gene lookup returns CDR1 DFQATT and CDR2 SNEGSKA (reference sequence). There are 13 residues in the CDR3. CDR3 in amino acids: CSAKKGNNYGYTF. The CDR3 coding sequence is TGCAGTGCTAAAAAAGGGAATAACTATGGCTACACCTTC.

This clonotype was seen many times. V and J are TRBV13 and TRBJ2-7; 7 bases are shared with TRBD1. The CDR3 consists of 14 residues. V dropped 7 bases and J dropped 2; count of bases not matched to a gene: 8. Germline V CDR1 and CDR2: PRHDT, FYEKMQ (reference sequence). The CDR3: CASTPDRVPYEQYF. CDR3 DNA: TGTGCCAGCACCCCTGACAGGGTCCCCTACGAGCAGTACTTC.

In the case of this clonotype: A read error is possible here, since a much larger clone lies one base away. The chain employs TRBV5-1 and TRBJ2-7; D not certain. V lost 4 bases to trimming and J lost 2 bases, with 16 bases between them. CDR1 and CDR2 (germline): SGHRS, YFSETQ. The length of the CDR3 is 15 residues. The CDR3 loop is CASSRGTAGTYEQYF. Written as DNA, the CDR3 is TGCGCCAGCAGCCGAGGCACGGCTGGCACCTACGAGCAGTACTTC.

The V gene is TRBV5-1, the J gene TRBJ2-7; tentatively, D is TRBD2 (6 bases). CDR1 and CDR2 from the germline V gene are SGHRS and YFSETQ. The CDR3 has 16 amino acids. With 4 bases removed from V and 6 bases from J, the gap between germline ends came to 23 bases. The CDR3 DNA reads as TGCGCCAGCAGCCAAGATCGGGCCGGGAGTCTGGTCGAGCAGTACTTC. Residues: CASSQDRAGSLVEQYF.

This clonotype was seen ten or more times. The rearrangement joins TRBV5-5 to TRBJ1-6; no clear D. There are 15 residues in the CDR3. Trimming pared 2 bases from V and 7 bases from J, leaving 13 bases between. Germline values: CDR1 SGHKS, CDR2 YYEKEE (reference sequence). The CDR3 protein is CASSFLAEENSPLHF. The CDR3 DNA is TGTGCCAGCAGCTTTTTGGCCGAGGAGAATTCACCCCTCCACTTT.

J is TRBJ2-1 and V is TRBV5-6, with TRBD2 matching over 9 bases. CDR3 size: 16 residues. Losses at the gene ends were 3 bases for V and 7 bases for J; bases not matched to a gene: 11. Per the germline V gene, CDR1 is SGHDT and CDR2 is YYEEEE. The chain's CDR3 is CASSSIAGDLGNEQFF. In DNA form, the CDR3 reads TGTGCCAGCAGCTCCATAGCGGGAGATCTGGGAAATGAGCAGTTCTTC. The variable domain in full, completed from reference TRBV5-6 and TRBJ2-1, reads DAGVTQSPTHLIKTRGQQVTLRCSPKSGHDTVSWYQQALGQGPQFIFQYYEEEERQRGNFPDRFSGHQFPNYSSELNVNALLLGDSALYLCASSSIAGDLGNEQFFGPGTRLTVL.

This sequence joins TRBV5-1 and TRBJ2-7, with D possibly being TRBD1 or TRBD2 (6 bases each). With 3 bases removed from V and 3 bases from J, the gap between germline ends came to 16 bases. CDR1 is SGHRS, CDR2 YFSETQ, per germline. The CDR3 is 15 amino acids. The DNA of the CDR3 is TGCGCCAGCAGCTGGGGGGCTTCCGGGGGCTACGAGCAGTACTTC. Translated: CASSWGASGGYEQYF.

The chain is built from TRBV7-9 and TRBJ2-7; 9 positions match TRBD1. The CDR3 is made up of 13 amino acids. V lost 5 bases to trimming and J lost 6 bases; unmatched junction nucleotides: 5. Per germline, CDR1 SEHNR and CDR2 FQNEAQ (reference sequence). CDR3 in amino acids: CASSGGTGLEQYF. CDR3 DNA sequence: TGTGCCAGCAGCGGCGGGACAGGGCTCGAGCAGTACTTC.

The chain links TRBV15 to TRBJ2-1, with D maybe TRBD2 (5 bases). The germline V and J ends were trimmed by 3 bases and 4 bases, with 13 bases remaining between them. The germline gives CDR1 LNHNV, CDR2 YYDKDF (reference sequence). The CDR3 covers 15 residues. CDR3 in DNA: TGTGCCACCAGCAGCCGGGAAGTGCAGTACAATGAGCAGTTCTTC. This encodes CATSSREVQYNEQFF.

This clonotype was counted between two and nine times. One junction end does not reproduce the germline sequence, and a read error may be involved. This rearrangement joins TRBV19 to TRBJ1-5; D is unresolved. Looked up from germline, CDR1 is LNHDA and CDR2 is SQIVND (reference sequence). The CDR3 has 12 amino acids. The DNA of the CDR3 is TGTGCCAGTGGTATCGGAAATCAGCCCCAGCATTTT. Its translation is CASGIGNQPQHF.

This clonotype was picked up many times. The chain links TRBV20-1 to TRBJ2-5, with D possibly TRBD1 on 5 matching bases. This CDR3 contains 13 residues. V was cut by 4 bases and J by 2 bases, with 11 bases left in between. In germline, CDR1 is DFQATT, CDR2 SNEGSKA (reference sequence). CDR3 bases: TGCAGTGCTACAGGGTCATCTCAAGAGACCCAGTACTTC. As protein: CSATGSSQETQYF.

This clonotype was observed a handful of times. J is TRBJ2-1 and V is TRBV29-1, with D hard to call. This CDR3 contains 13 residues. The V gene's germline CDR1 is SQVTM and CDR2 ANQGSEA. Between the trimmed V and J ends, which lost 3 bases and 0 bases, there was a span of 6 bases. The CDR3 bases are TGCAGCGTTGACTCCCTCTCCTACAATGAGCAGTTCTTC. Translating it yields CSVDSLSYNEQFF.

The chain combines TRBV12-3 or TRBV12-4 with TRBJ1-2; D gene unclear. The CDR3 is 11 residues long. Trimming pared 4 bases from V and 8 bases from J, leaving 8 bases between. Here the CDR3 reads CASSWIAGYTF. The DNA of the CDR3 is TGTGCCAGCAGTTGGATAGCGGGCTACACCTTC.

Of note for this clonotype: This may stem from a read error, because a much larger clone lies one nucleotide away. This sequence joins TRBV6-6 and TRBJ2-5; D tentatively reads TRBD1 or TRBD2 (6 bases each). Germline CDR1 is MNHNY and CDR2 is SVGAGI (reference sequence). This CDR3 is built from 16 residues. V was pared by 2 bases and J by 3 bases, with 16 bases between. CDR3 coding DNA: TGTGCCAGCAGTTACGATCGGGACGGGGGCAAAGAGACCCAGTACTTC. Translation gives CASSYDRDGGKETQYF.